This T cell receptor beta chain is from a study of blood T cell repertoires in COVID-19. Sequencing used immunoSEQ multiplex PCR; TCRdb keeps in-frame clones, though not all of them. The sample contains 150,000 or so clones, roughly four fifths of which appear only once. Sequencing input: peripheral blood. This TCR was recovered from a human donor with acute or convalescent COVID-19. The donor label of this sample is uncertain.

In DNA, the CDR3 is TGTGCCAGCAGTGATACTAGCGGGGGGTATCCAGATACGCAGTATTTT. Protein sequence: CASSDTSGGYPDTQYF. The chain links TRBV2 to TRBJ2-3; 12 bases are shared with TRBD2. The germline gives CDR1 SNHLY, CDR2 FYNNEI. The ends lost 3 bases at V and 4 bases at J; junction bases unmatched: 5. This CDR3 spans 16 amino acids.